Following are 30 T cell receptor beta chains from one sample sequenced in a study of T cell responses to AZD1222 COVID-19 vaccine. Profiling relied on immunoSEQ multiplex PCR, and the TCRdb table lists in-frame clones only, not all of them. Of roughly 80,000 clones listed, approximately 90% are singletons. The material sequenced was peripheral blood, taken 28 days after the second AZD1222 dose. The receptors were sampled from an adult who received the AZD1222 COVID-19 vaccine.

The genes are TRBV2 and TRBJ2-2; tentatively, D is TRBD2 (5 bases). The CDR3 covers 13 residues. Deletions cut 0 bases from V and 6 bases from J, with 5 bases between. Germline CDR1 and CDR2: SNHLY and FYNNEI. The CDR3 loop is CASSEARAGELFF. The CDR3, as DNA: TGTGCCAGCAGTGAAGCGAGGGCCGGGGAGCTGTTTTTT.

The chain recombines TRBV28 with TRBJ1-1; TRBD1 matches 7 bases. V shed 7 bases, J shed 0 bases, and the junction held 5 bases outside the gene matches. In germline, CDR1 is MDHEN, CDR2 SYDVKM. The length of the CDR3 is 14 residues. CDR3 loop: CASTLGQLNTEAFF. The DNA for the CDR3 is TGTGCCAGCACCCTGGGACAGTTGAACACTGAAGCTTTCTTT. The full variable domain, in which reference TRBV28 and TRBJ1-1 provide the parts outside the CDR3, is DVKVTQSSRYLVKRTGEKVFLECVQDMDHENMFWYRQDPGLGLRLIYFSYDVKMKEKGDIPEGYSVSREKKERFSLILESASTNQTSMYLCASTLGQLNTEAFFGQGTRLTVV.

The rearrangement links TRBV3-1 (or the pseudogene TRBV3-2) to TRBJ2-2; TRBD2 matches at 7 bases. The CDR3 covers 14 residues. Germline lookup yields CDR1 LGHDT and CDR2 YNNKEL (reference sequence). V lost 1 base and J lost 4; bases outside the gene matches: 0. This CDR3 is CASSQGGGTGELFF. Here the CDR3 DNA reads TGTGCCAGCAGCCAAGGCGGGGGCACCGGGGAGCTGTTTTTT.

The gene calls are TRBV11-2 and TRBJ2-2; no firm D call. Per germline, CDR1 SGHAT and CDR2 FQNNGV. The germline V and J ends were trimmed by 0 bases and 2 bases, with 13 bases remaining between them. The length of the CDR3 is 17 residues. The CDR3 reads CASSLERVTFNTGELFF. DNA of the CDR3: TGTGCCAGCAGCTTAGAAAGGGTCACCTTTAACACCGGGGAGCTGTTTTTT.

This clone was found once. In DNA, the CDR3 is TGTGCCAGCAGCCCACAGGGGACCGGGGAGCTGTTTTTT. Protein sequence: CASSPQGTGELFF. The chain links TRBV11-2 to TRBJ2-2; 7 positions agree with TRBD1. CDR1 is SGHAT and CDR2 is FQNNGV in the germline V gene. CDR3 length equals 13 residues. The V gene end was trimmed by 5 bases and the J gene end by 5 bases; junction bases not matched to a gene: 2. Combining the CDR3 with reference TRBV11-2 and TRBJ2-2 gives the whole variable domain EAGVAQSPRYKIIEKRQSVAFWCNPISGHATLYWYQQILGQGPKLLIQFQNNGVVDDSQLPKDRFSAERLKGVDSTLKIQPAKLEDSAVYLCASSPQGTGELFFGEGSRLTVL.

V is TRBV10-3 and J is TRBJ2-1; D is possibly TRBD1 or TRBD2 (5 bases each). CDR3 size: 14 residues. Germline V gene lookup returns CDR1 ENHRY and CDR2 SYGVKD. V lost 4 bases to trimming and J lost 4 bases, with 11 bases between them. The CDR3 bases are TGTGCCATCAGTGGCCGGGACGAATACAATGAGCAGTTCTTC. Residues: CAISGRDEYNEQFF.

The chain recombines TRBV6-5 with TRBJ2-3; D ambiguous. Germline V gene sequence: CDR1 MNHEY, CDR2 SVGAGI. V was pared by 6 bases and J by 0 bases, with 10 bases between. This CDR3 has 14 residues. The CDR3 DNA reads TGTGCCAGCAGACCCGGACGTAGCACAGATACGCAGTATTTT. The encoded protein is CASRPGRSTDTQYF.

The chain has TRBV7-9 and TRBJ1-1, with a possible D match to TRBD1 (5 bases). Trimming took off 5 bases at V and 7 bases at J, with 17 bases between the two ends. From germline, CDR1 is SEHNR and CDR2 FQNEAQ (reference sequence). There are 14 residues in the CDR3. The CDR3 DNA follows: TGTGCCAGCAGCCTAAGCTGGGACGTAGATGAAGCTTTCTTT. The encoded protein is CASSLSWDVDEAFF.

The DNA for the CDR3 is TGCGCCAGCAGTGAGAGGGGGAACACTGAAGCTTTCTTT. This codes for CASSERGNTEAFF. The chain recombines TRBV10-2 with TRBJ1-1; perhaps TRBD1 as D (5 bases). CDR1 and CDR2 (germline): WSHSY, SAAADI. Trimming took 2 bases from V and 1 from J, leaving 5 bases between them. The CDR3 runs 13 residues.

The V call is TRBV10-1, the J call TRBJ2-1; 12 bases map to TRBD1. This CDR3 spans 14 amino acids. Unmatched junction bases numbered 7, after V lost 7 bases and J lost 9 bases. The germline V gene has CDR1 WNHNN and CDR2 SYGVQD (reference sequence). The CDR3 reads CASTPGQGATEQFF. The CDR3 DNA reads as TGCGCCAGCACTCCGGGACAGGGGGCTACTGAGCAGTTCTTC.

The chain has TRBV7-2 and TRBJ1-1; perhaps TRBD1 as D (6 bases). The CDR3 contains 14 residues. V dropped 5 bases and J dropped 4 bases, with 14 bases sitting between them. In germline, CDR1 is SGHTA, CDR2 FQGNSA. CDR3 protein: CASSPNRAGTEAFF. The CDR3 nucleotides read TGTGCCAGCAGCCCCAACAGGGCGGGCACTGAAGCTTTCTTT.

CDR3 coding DNA: TGCAGTGCTAGTATGGATTCCGCAACTAATGAAAAACTGTTTTTT. Translation gives CSASMDSATNEKLFF. This chain connects TRBV20-1 to TRBJ1-4; D unclear. The CDR3 loop spans 15 amino acids. CDR1 is DFQATT, CDR2 SNEGSKA, per germline (reference sequence). Between the trimmed V and J ends, which lost 3 bases and 0 bases, there was a span of 11 bases.

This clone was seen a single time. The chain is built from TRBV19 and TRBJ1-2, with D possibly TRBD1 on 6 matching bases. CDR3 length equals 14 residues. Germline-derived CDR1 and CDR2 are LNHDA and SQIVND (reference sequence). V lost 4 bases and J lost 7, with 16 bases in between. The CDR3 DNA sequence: TGTGCCAGTAGTACCACGGGACACTACGGTGGCTACACCTTC. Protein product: CASSTTGHYGGYTF.

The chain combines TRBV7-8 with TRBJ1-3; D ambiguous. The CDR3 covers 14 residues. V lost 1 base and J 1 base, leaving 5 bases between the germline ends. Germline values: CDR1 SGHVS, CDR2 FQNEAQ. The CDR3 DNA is TGTGCCAGCAGCTTAGGAGGGTCTGGAAACACCATATATTTT. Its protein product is CASSLGGSGNTIYF.

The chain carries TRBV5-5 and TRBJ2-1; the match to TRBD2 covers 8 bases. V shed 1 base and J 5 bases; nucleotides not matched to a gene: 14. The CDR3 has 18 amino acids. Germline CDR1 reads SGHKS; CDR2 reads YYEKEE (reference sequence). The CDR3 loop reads CASSLWAASGSGDNEQFF. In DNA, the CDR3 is TGTGCCAGCAGCTTGTGGGCGGCCAGCGGGAGCGGGGACAATGAGCAGTTCTTC.

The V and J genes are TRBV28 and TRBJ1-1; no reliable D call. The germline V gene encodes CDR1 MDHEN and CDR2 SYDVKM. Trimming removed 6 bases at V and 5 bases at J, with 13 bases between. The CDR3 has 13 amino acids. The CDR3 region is CASRGNGWTEAFF. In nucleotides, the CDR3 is TGTGCCAGCAGAGGGAACGGCTGGACTGAAGCTTTCTTT.

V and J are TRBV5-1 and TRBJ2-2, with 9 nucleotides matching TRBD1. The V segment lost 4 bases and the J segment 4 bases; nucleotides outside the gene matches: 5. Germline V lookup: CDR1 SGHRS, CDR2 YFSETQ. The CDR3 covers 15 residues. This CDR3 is CASSVQGAGTGELFF. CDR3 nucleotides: TGCGCCAGCAGCGTACAGGGGGCCGGCACCGGGGAGCTGTTTTTT.

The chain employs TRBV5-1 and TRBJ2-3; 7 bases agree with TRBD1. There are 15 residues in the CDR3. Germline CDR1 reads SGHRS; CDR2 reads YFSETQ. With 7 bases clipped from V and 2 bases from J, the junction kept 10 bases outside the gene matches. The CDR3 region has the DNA TGCGCCAGCCGAGCCAAGGACAGGCTCACAGATACGCAGTATTTT. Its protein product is CASRAKDRLTDTQYF.

CDR3 sequence: CASSGQASYEQYF. CDR3 nucleotide sequence: TGTGCCAGCTCAGGACAGGCTTCCTACGAGCAGTACTTC. J is TRBJ2-7 and V is TRBV18; 7 bases are shared with TRBD1. The CDR3 consists of 13 residues. Germline values: CDR1 KGHSH, CDR2 LQKENI. After removal of 5 bases from V and 1 base from J, the junction contained 2 bases not matched to a gene.

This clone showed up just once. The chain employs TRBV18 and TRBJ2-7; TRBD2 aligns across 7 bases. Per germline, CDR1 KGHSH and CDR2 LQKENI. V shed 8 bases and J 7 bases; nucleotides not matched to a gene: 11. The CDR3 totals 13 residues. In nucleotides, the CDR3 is TGTGCCAGCCGCTCGGGGAGGGCAGAAGAGCAGTACTTC. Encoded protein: CASRSGRAEEQYF. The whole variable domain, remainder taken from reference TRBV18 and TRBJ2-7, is NAGVMQNPRHLVRRRGQEARLRCSPMKGHSHVYWYRQLPEEGLKFMVYLQKENIIDESGMPKERFSAEFPKEGPSILRIQQVVRGDSAAYFCASRSGRAEEQYFGPGTRLTVT.

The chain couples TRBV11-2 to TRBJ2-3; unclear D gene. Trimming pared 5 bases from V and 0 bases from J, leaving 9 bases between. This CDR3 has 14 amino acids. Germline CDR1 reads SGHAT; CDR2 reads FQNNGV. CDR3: CASSQRFSTDTQYF. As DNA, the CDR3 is TGTGCCAGCAGCCAGAGGTTTAGCACAGATACGCAGTATTTT.

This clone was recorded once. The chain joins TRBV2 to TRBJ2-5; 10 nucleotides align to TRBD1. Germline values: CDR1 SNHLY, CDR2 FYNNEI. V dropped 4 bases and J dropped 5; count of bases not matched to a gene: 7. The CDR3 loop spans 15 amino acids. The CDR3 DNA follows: TGTGCCAGCAGTGCGGACAGGGGGTTGGGGGAGACCCAGTACTTC. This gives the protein CASSADRGLGETQYF.

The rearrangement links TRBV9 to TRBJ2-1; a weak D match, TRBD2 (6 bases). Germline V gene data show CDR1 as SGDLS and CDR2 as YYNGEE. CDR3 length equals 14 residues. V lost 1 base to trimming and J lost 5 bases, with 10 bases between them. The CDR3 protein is CASSVRESHNEQFF. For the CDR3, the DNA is TGTGCCAGCAGCGTACGGGAGAGTCACAATGAGCAGTTCTTC.

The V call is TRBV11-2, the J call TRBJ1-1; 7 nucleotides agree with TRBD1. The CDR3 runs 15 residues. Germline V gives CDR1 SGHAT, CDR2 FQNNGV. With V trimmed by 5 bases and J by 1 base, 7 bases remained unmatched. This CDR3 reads CASSLTGRANTEAFF. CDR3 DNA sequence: TGTGCCAGCAGCCTGACAGGGAGGGCGAACACTGAAGCTTTCTTT.

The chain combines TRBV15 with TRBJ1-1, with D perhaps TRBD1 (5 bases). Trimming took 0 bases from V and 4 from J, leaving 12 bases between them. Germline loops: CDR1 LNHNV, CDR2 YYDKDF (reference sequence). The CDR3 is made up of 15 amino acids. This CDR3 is CATSRDGTWGTEAFF. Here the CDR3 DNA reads TGTGCCACCAGCAGAGATGGGACTTGGGGCACTGAAGCTTTCTTT.

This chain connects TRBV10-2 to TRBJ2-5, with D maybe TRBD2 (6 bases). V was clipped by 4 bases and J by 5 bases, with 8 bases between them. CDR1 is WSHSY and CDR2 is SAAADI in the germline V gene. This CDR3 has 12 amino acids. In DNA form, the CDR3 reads TGCGCCAGCAGTGTTGGGGGGGAGACCCAGTACTTC. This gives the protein CASSVGGETQYF.

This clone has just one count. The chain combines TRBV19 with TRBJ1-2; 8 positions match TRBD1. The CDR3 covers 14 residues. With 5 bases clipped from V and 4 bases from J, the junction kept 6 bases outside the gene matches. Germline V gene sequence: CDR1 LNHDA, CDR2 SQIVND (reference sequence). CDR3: CASSRTGPAYGYTF. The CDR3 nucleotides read TGTGCCAGTAGTCGGACAGGGCCCGCCTATGGCTACACCTTC.

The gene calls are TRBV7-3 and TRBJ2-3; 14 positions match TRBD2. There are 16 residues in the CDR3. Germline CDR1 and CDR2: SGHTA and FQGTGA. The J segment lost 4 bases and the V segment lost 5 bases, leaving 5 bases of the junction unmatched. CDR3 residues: CASSPRLAGGPDTQYF. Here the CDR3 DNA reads TGTGCCAGCAGCCCCCGACTAGCGGGAGGGCCAGATACGCAGTATTTT.

In DNA form, the CDR3 reads TGCGCCAGCAGCTTGGGGCAAGGGAATAATGAAAAACTGTTTTTT. This gives the protein CASSLGQGNNEKLFF. The V gene is TRBV5-1, the J gene TRBJ1-4; D ambiguous. The germline gives CDR1 SGHRS, CDR2 YFSETQ. Between the trimmed V and J ends, which lost 0 bases and 4 bases, there was a span of 10 bases. The CDR3 loop spans 15 amino acids.

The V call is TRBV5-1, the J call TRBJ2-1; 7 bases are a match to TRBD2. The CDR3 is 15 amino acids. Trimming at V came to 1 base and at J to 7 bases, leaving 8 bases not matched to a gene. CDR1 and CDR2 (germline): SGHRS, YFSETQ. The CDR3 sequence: CASSLTSRGGNEQFF. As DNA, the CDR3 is TGCGCCAGCAGCTTGACTAGCCGGGGAGGGAATGAGCAGTTCTTC.